In this sample, the clone carrying this TCR beta chain turned up many times. What it binds is unknown. Trimming stripped 3 bases from V and 5 bases from J, with 4 bases between. The CDR3 has 11 residues. Germline V CDR1 and CDR2: SGHVS, FNYEAQ. The entry originates in a study of T cell repertoires in cytomegalovirus infection. Study information: Indications came from public TCR beta signatures; they pointed to CMV infection and to a matching HLA type. Study-level findings and limits: The cumulative frequency of public TCR beta families distinguished individuals who carried CMV together with the relevant HLA. Clonotypes of TCR beta that were HLA-C-restricted and CMV-specific dominated the ex vivo response.

One entry per CDR3 protein, called by TCRdb with MiXCR from the reads. In the table there are roughly 150,000 distinct CDR3 sequences, around 22% of which are singletons. This clonotype was obtained from a human donor in good health (CMV status not recorded). Some clones in this sample may be carry-over from other donors' samples. The rearrangement uses TRBV7-6 and TRBJ2-5; the D is unclear. Sequencing used PBMCs. In DNA form, the CDR3 reads TGTGCCAGCAGCTTTGGGGAGACCCAGTACTTC. Translated: CASSFGETQYF.